Given below is one T cell receptor (beta chain) in context. The antigen remains unidentified. The junction does not match germline at one end; this may be a read error. The data derive from a study of shared clonotypes between healthy human individuals. Study-level findings and limits: Tissues were not sampled, only blood, and their repertoires likely differ. Naive subsets generally had larger estimated richness than memory subsets.

Donors included only healthy HIV-negative adults lacking recent acute infections or vaccinations. Per the original methods: Quality scores were absent from the junction-only immunoSEQ sequences, so filtering differed. The method was immunoSEQ multiplex PCR; TCRdb's version includes in-frame clones alone and lacks a portion of them. The DNA was the basis for D and trimming; V, J and clone size are from that table. The sample contains about 320,000 clones, around 86% of which appear only once. From germline, CDR1 is MGHRA and CDR2 YSYEKL. This CDR3 spans 11 amino acids. The sample taken for sequencing was memory CD8+ T cells sorted from blood. Regarding subset: CD45RO+ cells pooled with CCR7-negative TemRA cells. This chain connects TRBV4-1 to TRBJ2-1; the D call may be TRBD1 or TRBD2 (5 bases each). The receptor comes from a man between 18 and 35 years old in good health. Written as DNA, the CDR3 is TGCGCCAGCAGCCAAGAGGGACGTCGGCTCTTC. Its translation: CASSQEGRRLF.